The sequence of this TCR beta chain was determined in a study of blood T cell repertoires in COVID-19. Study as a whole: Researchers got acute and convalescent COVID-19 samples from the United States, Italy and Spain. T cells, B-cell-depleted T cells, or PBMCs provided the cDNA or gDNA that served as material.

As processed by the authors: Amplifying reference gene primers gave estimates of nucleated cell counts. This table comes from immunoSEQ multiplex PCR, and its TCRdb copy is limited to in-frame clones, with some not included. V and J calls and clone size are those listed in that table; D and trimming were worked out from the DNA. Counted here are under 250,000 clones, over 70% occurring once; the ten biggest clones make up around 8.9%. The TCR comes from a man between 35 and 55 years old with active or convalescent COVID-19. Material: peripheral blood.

The CDR3 is CAWSVGGDEQYF. In nucleotides, the CDR3 is TGTGCCTGGAGTGTAGGAGGGGACGAGCAGTACTTC. V and J are TRBV30 and TRBJ2-7; a possible D gene is TRBD2 (6 bases). CDR3 length: 12 amino acids. The germline gives CDR1 GTSNPN, CDR2 SVGIG (reference sequence). V was trimmed by 0 bases and J by 5 bases, leaving 8 bases between them.